This entry concerns a single T cell receptor beta chain. The sample belongs to a study of blood T cell repertoires in COVID-19. Study overall: Samples taken during acute and convalescent COVID-19 were collected in the United States, Italy and Spain. PBMCs, B-cell-depleted T cells, or T cells were the source of the cDNA or gDNA that made up the material.

The CDR3 consists of 16 residues. Germline V CDR1 and CDR2: SGDLS, YYNGEE. The germline V and J ends were trimmed by 3 bases and 0 bases, with 14 bases remaining between them. As handled by the study authors: Estimation of nucleated cell counts was performed using reference gene primer amplification. TCRdb keeps only in-frame clones here, not all; method: immunoSEQ multiplex PCR. V, J and clone size were drawn from that table, and D and trimming were deduced from the DNA. Among fewer than 95,000 clones listed, about 78% were seen once. Sequencing was performed on peripheral blood. The receptor was derived from a woman aged 80 or older with acute or convalescent COVID-19. This chain connects TRBV9 to TRBJ2-3; TRBD1 might be the D (7 bases). The chain's CDR3 is CASSDQGGRSTDTQYF. For the CDR3, the DNA is TGTGCCAGCAGCGATCAGGGGGGACGTAGCACAGATACGCAGTATTTT.